The 15 T cell receptor beta chains in this list originate from one sample, sequenced in a study of blood T cell repertoires in COVID-19. Repertoires were generated with immunoSEQ multiplex PCR, while TCRdb's copy carries only in-frame clones and drops some. The sample contains 150,000 to 200,000 clones, about 81% of which appear only once. The specimen sequenced was peripheral blood. The receptors shown here come from a woman aged 80 or over with COVID-19, enrolled during active disease.

The chain employs TRBV27 and TRBJ1-2; possible D gene TRBD1, 5 bases. V lost 3 bases and J 6 bases, leaving 11 bases between the germline ends. CDR3 length: 13 amino acids. Germline values: CDR1 MNHEY, CDR2 SMNVEV (reference sequence). CDR3 bases: TGTGCCAGCAGTTTTCAGGGATTGAATGGCTACACCTTC. This codes for CASSFQGLNGYTF.

In this sample, this clone turned up a few times. The chain is built from TRBV7-2 and TRBJ2-7; 7 bases map to TRBD2. The V gene's germline CDR1 is SGHTA and CDR2 FQGNSA. This CDR3 has 15 amino acids. With V trimmed by 5 bases and J by 4 bases, 11 bases remained unmatched. The CDR3 is CASSPRRGMGYEQYF. As DNA, the CDR3 is TGTGCCAGCAGCCCCAGGCGGGGGATGGGGTACGAGCAGTACTTC.

The chain joins TRBV5-6 to TRBJ2-1; 8 bases are shared with TRBD1. In germline, CDR1 is SGHDT, CDR2 YYEEEE. V dropped 1 base and J dropped 3; count of bases not matched to a gene: 3. There are 15 residues in the CDR3. CDR3 amino acids: CASSLLTGVYNEQFF. For the CDR3, the DNA is TGTGCCAGCAGCTTGCTGACAGGGGTCTACAATGAGCAGTTCTTC.

This clone has a handful of counts. This chain uses TRBV2 with TRBJ1-6; TRBD1 aligns across 9 bases. The germline V gene encodes CDR1 SNHLY and CDR2 FYNNEI. This CDR3 has 14 amino acids. Losses at the gene ends were 4 bases for V and 9 bases for J; bases not matched to a gene: 4. CDR3 region: CASSAGTGPSPLHF. The CDR3 DNA follows: TGTGCCAGCAGTGCCGGGACAGGGCCTTCACCCCTCCACTTT.

The chain uses TRBV5-6 and TRBJ2-5; a weak D match, TRBD1 (7 bases). In germline, CDR1 is SGHDT, CDR2 YYEEEE. Trimming stripped 4 bases from V and 5 bases from J, with 15 bases between. The CDR3 has 14 residues. CDR3 DNA sequence: TGTGCCAGCAGCCCGGCAGGGGGGTCGGAGACCCAGTACTTC. This encodes CASSPAGGSETQYF.

This clone was detected a few times. The gene calls are TRBV18 and TRBJ2-7; maybe TRBD1 (6 bases). CDR3 length: 17 amino acids. Germline CDR1 and CDR2: KGHSH and LQKENI. The V gene lost 3 bases and the J gene lost 0 bases, with 18 bases spanning the gap. The CDR3 here is CASSPRFTQTGSYEQYF. The CDR3 bases are TGTGCCAGCTCACCGCGTTTCACTCAGACAGGCTCCTACGAGCAGTACTTC. Using reference TRBV18 and TRBJ2-7 for the parts outside the CDR3, the full variable domain is NAGVMQNPRHLVRRRGQEARLRCSPMKGHSHVYWYRQLPEEGLKFMVYLQKENIIDESGMPKERFSAEFPKEGPSILRIQQVVRGDSAAYFCASSPRFTQTGSYEQYFGPGTRLTVT.

The chain employs TRBV27 and TRBJ2-7; 9 nucleotides align to TRBD1. V gave up 2 bases and J gave up 1 base; unmatched junction bases: 6. Germline lookup yields CDR1 MNHEY and CDR2 SMNVEV (reference sequence). This CDR3 spans 16 amino acids. This chain's CDR3 is CASSLLPGQGSYEQYF. The CDR3 nucleotides are TGTGCCAGCAGTTTACTGCCGGGACAGGGATCCTACGAGCAGTACTTC.

The CDR3: CASSFMRGATTDTQYF. The CDR3 nucleotides are TGTGCCAGCAGTTTCATGCGGGGGGCCACCACAGATACGCAGTATTTT. This sequence joins TRBV27 and TRBJ2-3; 8 nucleotides align to TRBD2. The trim removed 3 bases at V and 2 bases at J, leaving 7 bases unmatched. The CDR3 has 16 residues. The germline gives CDR1 MNHEY, CDR2 SMNVEV (reference sequence).

The gene calls are TRBV5-8 and TRBJ1-3, with D hard to call. V was shortened by 0 bases and J by 5 bases, with 9 bases between the two germline ends. The CDR3 runs to 14 residues. CDR1 is SGHTS and CDR2 is YDEGEE in the germline V gene. CDR3 residues: CASSLDPVRNTIYF. In DNA form, the CDR3 reads TGTGCCAGCAGCTTGGACCCGGTTAGAAACACCATATATTTT.

The chain couples TRBV19 to TRBJ1-2; D call uncertain. V was trimmed by 3 bases and J by 2 bases, leaving 7 bases between them. The V gene's germline CDR1 is LNHDA and CDR2 SQIVND (reference sequence). There are 13 residues in the CDR3. CDR3 in DNA: TGTGCCAGTAGTATCGGAGGGAACTATGGCTACACCTTC. This translates into CASSIGGNYGYTF.

The V and J genes are TRBV28 and TRBJ2-7, with 7 bases matching TRBD1. The V gene end was trimmed by 1 base and the J gene end by 2 bases; junction bases not matched to a gene: 5. The CDR3 is 15 amino acids. The germline V gene has CDR1 MDHEN and CDR2 SYDVKM. The CDR3 coding sequence is TGTGCCAGCAGTTTATTCTGGCAGGGGGCCTACGAGCAGTACTTC. It is translated as CASSLFWQGAYEQYF.

The rearrangement links TRBV24-1 to TRBJ2-1; D call uncertain. Trimming stripped 3 bases from V and 4 bases from J, with 9 bases between. The CDR3 loop spans 14 amino acids. The germline V gene has CDR1 KGHDR and CDR2 SFDVKD. In DNA form, the CDR3 reads TGTGCCACCAGTGATACAGCCGGTTACAATGAGCAGTTCTTC. Translating gives CATSDTAGYNEQFF.

In its sample, this clone was seen many times. The genes are TRBV7-8 and TRBJ1-2; TRBD1 agrees at 8 bases. This CDR3 is 14 amino acids long. Germline CDR1 reads SGHVS; CDR2 reads FQNEAQ. J gave up 1 base and V 5 bases, and 3 bases lay outside the gene matches. The CDR3 sequence: CASSIQGVNYGYTF. DNA of the CDR3: TGTGCCAGCAGCATACAGGGGGTTAACTATGGCTACACCTTC. Full variable domain (missing parts from reference TRBV7-8 and TRBJ1-2): GAGVSQSPRYKVAKRGQDVALRCDPISGHVSLFWYQQALGQGPEFLTYFQNEAQLDKSGLPSDRFFAERPEGSVSTLKIQRTQQEDSAVYLCASSIQGVNYGYTFGSGTRLTVV.

The chain carries TRBV7-9 and TRBJ2-3, with 7 bases that match TRBD2. There are 16 residues in the CDR3. Germline CDR1 SEHNR, CDR2 FQNEAQ (reference sequence). J was trimmed by 2 bases and V by 5 bases; bases with no gene match: 10. The CDR3 loop is CASSRRIAGNTDTQYF. For the CDR3, the DNA is TGTGCCAGCAGCCGACGAATAGCGGGTAACACAGATACGCAGTATTTT.

The chain joins TRBV11-2 to TRBJ2-1, with a tentative D call TRBD2 (5 bases). This CDR3 spans 16 amino acids. With 2 bases removed from V and 3 bases from J, the gap between germline ends came to 14 bases. Germline CDR1 SGHAT, CDR2 FQNNGV. The CDR3 nucleotides are TGTGCCAGCAGCTTATGGGGAGCAGATTACTACAATGAGCAGTTCTTC. This encodes CASSLWGADYYNEQFF.